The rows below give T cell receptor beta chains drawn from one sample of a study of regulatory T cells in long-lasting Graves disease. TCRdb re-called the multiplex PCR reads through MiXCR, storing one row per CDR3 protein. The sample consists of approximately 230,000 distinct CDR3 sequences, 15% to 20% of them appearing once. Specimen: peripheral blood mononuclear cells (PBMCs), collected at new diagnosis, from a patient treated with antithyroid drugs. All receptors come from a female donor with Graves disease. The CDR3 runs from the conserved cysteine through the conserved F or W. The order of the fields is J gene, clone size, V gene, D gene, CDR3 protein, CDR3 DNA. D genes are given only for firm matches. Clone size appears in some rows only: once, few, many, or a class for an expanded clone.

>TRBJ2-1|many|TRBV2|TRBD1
CAGTLTGGSYEQFF
TGTGCCGGAACCTTGACAGGGGGTTCCTATGAGCAGTTCTTC
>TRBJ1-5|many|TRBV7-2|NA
CASALRRRSHQPQHF
TGTGCCAGCGCCCTGAGGCGGCGGTCCCATCAGCCCCAGCATTTT
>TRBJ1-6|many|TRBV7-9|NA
CASSQSLGSPLHF
TGTGCCAGCAGCCAATCTCTCGGTTCACCCCTCCACTTT
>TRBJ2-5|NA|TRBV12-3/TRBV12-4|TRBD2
CASRARWASGNQETQYF
TGTGCCAGCAGGGCGAGGTGGGCTAGCGGGAACCAAGAGACCCAGTACTTC
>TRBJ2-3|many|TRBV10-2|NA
CASSEVKVTDTQYF
TGCGCCAGCAGTGAAGTTAAAGTCACAGATACGCAGTATTTT
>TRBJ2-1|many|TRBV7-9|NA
CASSLERSVGEQFF
TGTGCCAGCAGCTTAGAAAGGTCGGTGGGTGAGCAGTTCTTC
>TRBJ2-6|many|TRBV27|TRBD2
CASSAFGGSGGANVLTF
TGTGCCAGCAGTGCGTTCGGGGGGTCGGGTGGGGCCAACGTCCTGACTTTC
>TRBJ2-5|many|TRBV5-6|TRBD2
CASSLLRGLAANQETQYF
TGTGCCAGCAGCTTGCTTCGGGGACTAGCGGCAAACCAAGAGACCCAGTACTTC
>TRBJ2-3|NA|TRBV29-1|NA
CSVEDQARGGTDTQYF
TGCAGCGTTGAAGATCAAGCCAGGGGAGGAACAGATACGCAGTATTTT
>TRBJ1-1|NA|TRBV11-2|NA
CASSFYICSASDRVNTEAFF
NA
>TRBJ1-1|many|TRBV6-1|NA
CASSGFGTEAFF
TGTGCCAGCAGTGGGTTTGGGACTGAAGCTTTCTTT
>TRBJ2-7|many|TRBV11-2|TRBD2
CASSHSSGSHEQYF
TGTGCCAGCAGCCACTCTAGCGGGAGCCACGAGCAGTACTTC
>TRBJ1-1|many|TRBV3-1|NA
CASSQGHNTEAFF
TGTGCCAGCAGCCAGGGACACAACACTGAAGCTTTCTTT
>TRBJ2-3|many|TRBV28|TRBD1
CASRTGSPDTQYF
TGTGCCAGCAGGACAGGGAGCCCAGATACGCAGTATTTT
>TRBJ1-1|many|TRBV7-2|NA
CASSHLVLNTEAFF
TGTGCCAGCAGCCATTTGGTTTTGAACACTGAAGCTTTCTTT
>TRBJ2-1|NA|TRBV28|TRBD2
CASSAPGLAGEGNEQFF
TGTGCCAGCAGTGCCCCGGGACTAGCGGGAGAGGGAAATGAGCAGTTCTTC
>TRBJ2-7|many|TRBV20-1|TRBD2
CSAQGLAGPIVTYEQYF
TGCAGTGCTCAAGGACTAGCGGGCCCGATAGTTACTTACGAGCAGTACTTC
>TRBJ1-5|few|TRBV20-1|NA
CSARIGGGGNQPQHF
TGCAGTGCTAGGATCGGTGGGGGGGGCAATCAGCCCCAGCATTTT
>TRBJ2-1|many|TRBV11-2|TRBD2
CASRTPGRGGRYSYNEQFF
TGTGCCAGCAGGACACCCGGGAGGGGCGGGAGGTACTCCTACAATGAGCAGTTCTTC
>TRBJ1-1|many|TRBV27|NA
CASSSRTSTEAFF
TGTGCCAGCAGTTCTCGGACGAGCACTGAAGCTTTCTTT
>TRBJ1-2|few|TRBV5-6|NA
CASSLEAANYGYTF
TGTGCCAGCAGCTTGGAGGCGGCTAACTATGGCTACACCTTC
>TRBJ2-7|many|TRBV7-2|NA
CASSLSRGSASYEQYF
TGTGCCAGCAGCTTAAGTAGGGGGTCGGCGTCCTACGAGCAGTACTTC
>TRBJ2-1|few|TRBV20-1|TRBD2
CSARTSGRDDNEQFF
TGCAGTGCTAGAACTAGCGGGAGGGATGACAATGAGCAGTTCTTC
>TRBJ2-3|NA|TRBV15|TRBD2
CATRWTSGKTDTQYF
TGTGCCACCAGGTGGACTAGCGGAAAGACCGATACGCAGTATTTT
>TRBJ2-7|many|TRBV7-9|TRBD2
CASSSPGTSGGTYEQYF
TGTGCCAGCAGCTCCCCCGGGACTAGCGGGGGCACCTACGAGCAGTACTTC
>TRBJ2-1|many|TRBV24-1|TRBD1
CATSGLGQGFDEQFF
TGTGCCACCAGTGGCCTAGGACAGGGGTTCGATGAGCAGTTCTTC
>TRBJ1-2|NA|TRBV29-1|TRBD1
CSVTQTGTGYTF
TGCAGCGTGACCCAGACAGGGACTGGCTACACCTTC
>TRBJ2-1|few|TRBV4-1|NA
CASSQESASGYNEQFF
TGCGCCAGCAGCCAAGAATCCGCAAGTGGGTACAATGAGCAGTTCTTC
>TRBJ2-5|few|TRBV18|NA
CASSEQETQYF
TGTGCCAGCTCGGAGCAAGAGACCCAGTACTTC
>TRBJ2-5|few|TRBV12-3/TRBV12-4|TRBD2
CASSGTSGRPETQYF
TGTGCCAGCAGCGGGACTAGCGGGAGACCTGAGACCCAGTACTTC
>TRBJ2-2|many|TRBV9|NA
CASSRDTGELFF
TGCGCCAGCAGCCGAGACACCGGGGAGCTGTTTTTT
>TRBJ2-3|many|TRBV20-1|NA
CSASPGSSTDTQYF
TGCAGTGCTAGTCCAGGGAGTAGCACAGATACGCAGTATTTT
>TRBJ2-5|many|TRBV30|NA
CAWSPSWRAGETQYF
TGTGCCTGGAGTCCATCGTGGAGGGCGGGAGAGACCCAGTACTTC
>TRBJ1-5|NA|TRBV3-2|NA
CASSQVFRHNQPQHF
TGTGCCAGCAGCCAAGTATTCCGGCACAATCAGCCCCAGCATTTT
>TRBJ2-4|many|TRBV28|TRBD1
CASRAFGQGGNIQYF
TGTGCCAGCAGAGCATTCGGACAGGGTGGAAACATTCAGTACTTC
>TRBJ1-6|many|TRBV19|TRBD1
CASATGDDNSPLHF
TGTGCCAGTGCCACAGGGGACGATAATTCACCCCTCCACTTT
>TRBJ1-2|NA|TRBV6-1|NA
CASSATRGGDGYTF
TGTGCCAGCAGTGCAACTCGGGGGGGAGATGGCTACACCTTC
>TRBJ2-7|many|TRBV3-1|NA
CASSQLRNEQYF
TGTGCCAGCAGCCAACTCCGGAACGAGCAGTACTTC
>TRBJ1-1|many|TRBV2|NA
CASSFQDTEAFF
TGTGCCAGCAGTTTCCAAGACACTGAAGCTTTCTTT
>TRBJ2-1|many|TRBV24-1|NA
CATSEPRAGSNDEQFF
TGTGCCACCAGTGAACCCCGGGCCGGCAGCAATGATGAGCAGTTCTTC
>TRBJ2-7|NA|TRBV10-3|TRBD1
CAISEMQGEYEQYF
TGTGCCATCAGTGAGATGCAGGGGGAGTACGAGCAGTACTTC
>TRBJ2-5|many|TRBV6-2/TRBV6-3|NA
CASRPQGGRETQYF
TGTGCCAGCAGACCGCAGGGGGGTCGGGAGACCCAGTACTTC
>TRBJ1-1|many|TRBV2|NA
CASSDAREAFF
TGTGCCAGCAGTGATGCCAGGGAAGCTTTCTTT
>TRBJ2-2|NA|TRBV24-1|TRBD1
CATSESGTGGRGELFF
TGTGCCACCAGTGAATCCGGGACAGGGGGCCGAGGGGAGCTGTTTTTT
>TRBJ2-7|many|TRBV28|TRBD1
CASRPDREDYEQYF
TGTGCCAGCAGACCCGACAGGGAAGACTACGAGCAGTACTTC
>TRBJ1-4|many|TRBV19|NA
CATNTPTNEKLFF
TGTGCCACGAACACCCCAACTAATGAAAAACTGTTTTTT
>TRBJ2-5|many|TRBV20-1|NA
CSAREGEQETQYF
TGCAGTGCTAGAGAGGGAGAGCAAGAGACCCAGTACTTC
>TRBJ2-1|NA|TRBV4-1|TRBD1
CASSSTGDSYNEQFF
TGCGCCAGCAGCTCGACAGGGGATTCCTACAATGAGCAGTTCTTC
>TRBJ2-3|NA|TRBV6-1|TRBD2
CASSARTRTSTDTQYF
TGTGCCAGCAGTGCACGGACTAGAACTAGCACAGATACGCAGTATTTT
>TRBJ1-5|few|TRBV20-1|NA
CSAQGQGYQPQHF
TGCAGTGCCCAGGGTCAGGGGTATCAGCCCCAGCATTTT
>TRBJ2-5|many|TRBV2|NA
CASRRGTLQETQYF
TGTGCCAGCAGAAGGGGCACTCTCCAAGAGACCCAGTACTTC
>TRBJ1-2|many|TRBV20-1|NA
CSAWERVNYGYTF
TGCAGTGCTTGGGAGCGAGTTAACTATGGCTACACCTTC
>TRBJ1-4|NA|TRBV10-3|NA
CAISSGVATNEKLFF
TGTGCCATCAGTTCAGGCGTAGCAACTAATGAAAAACTGTTTTTT
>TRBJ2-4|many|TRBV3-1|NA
CASSHRDFSSKNIQYF
TGTGCCAGCAGCCATCGGGACTTCTCGTCCAAAAACATTCAGTACTTC
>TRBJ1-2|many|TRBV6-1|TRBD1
CASRRSGTGHRYGYTF
TGTGCCAGCAGACGATCCGGGACAGGGCACCGCTATGGCTACACCTTC